The clone carrying this T cell receptor (beta chain) was found many times. Its specificity is unknown. V lost 5 bases to trimming and J lost 6 bases, with 20 bases between them. The CDR3 is 16 residues long. CDR1 and CDR2 (germline): SGHVS, FQNEAQ. Lactation, pregnancy, other autoimmune disease or uncontrolled infection led to exclusion of patients. A roughly 10 ml volume of fresh peripheral blood provided the PBMCs. The data belong to a study of T cells in Graves' hyperthyroidism and ophthalmopathy. General study points: The blood repertoire included most of the expanded thyroid clonotypes above 0.001.

Amplification targeted TCR beta CDR3 regions from RNA transcripts. An initial round of RT-PCR targeting the TCR CDR3 relied on the HTBI primer set. TCRdb reprocessed the multiplex PCR reads via MiXCR and lists one record per CDR3 protein. The table has around 380,000 distinct CDR3 sequences, around an eighth seen once. The sequence came from a man aged 25 to 40 with Graves' hyperthyroidism that later progressed to Graves' ophthalmopathy. This sequence joins TRBV7-8 and TRBJ1-5; a weak D match, TRBD1 (5 bases). Material: blood. Written as DNA, the CDR3 is TGTGCCAGCAGCCATAACCGGGGGGGGTATCGTCAGCCCCAGCATTTT. Translating it yields CASSHNRGGYRQPQHF.